This T cell receptor beta chain is from a study of cytomegalovirus exposure and HLA in healthy donors. Germline values: CDR1 SQVTM, CDR2 ANQGSEA. V dropped 7 bases and J dropped 5 bases, with 27 bases sitting between them. This CDR3 region has 16 residues. PCR involved 60 Vbeta and 13 Jbeta primers. Clones were read by immunoSEQ multiplex PCR, and TCRdb kept only the in-frame ones, dropping some. The sample contains about 92,000 clones, over 70% of which appear only once. V usage is TRBV29-1 and J usage is TRBJ2-7, with TRBD2 as a possible D gene (6 bases). Input material: PBMCs. The receptor comes from a man between 50 and 59 years old in good health and CMV-seropositive. The CDR3 DNA reads as TGCAGCGCAAACATAAACCGGGACTGGAAGCCCGACGAGCAGTACTTC. Residues: CSANINRDWKPDEQYF.